Listed here are 23 T cell receptor beta chains from one sample, sequenced in a study of blood T cell repertoires in COVID-19 (dated by TCRdb to about 2020). Libraries were constructed by the immunoSEQ multiplex PCR assay. TCRdb took this table from immuneACCESS and kept in-frame rearrangements with V and J called. Such tables lack part of the clones; where checked against another copy, unresolved V genes explain under half of the gap, and the rest is unexplained. Present in this sample are tens of thousands of clones, 83% of which were seen just once. About 44% of the sample goes to the ten largest clones. The sequenced material came from peripheral blood. The receptors shown here come from a woman older than 75 with active or convalescent COVID-19.

There are a few counts of this clone. The CDR3 bases are TGTGCCAGCAACTACGGGGGTTTTTCACCCCTCCACTTT. Amino acids: CASNYGGFSPLHF. The J gene is TRBJ1-6, the V gene TRBV28, with D possibly being TRBD1 (5 bases). Between the trimmed V and J ends, which lost 7 bases and 9 bases, there was a span of 13 bases. The CDR3 has 13 residues. Per the germline V gene, CDR1 is MDHEN and CDR2 is SYDVKM.

The gene calls are TRBV28 and TRBJ1-2, with a possible D match to TRBD1 (5 bases). The V and J ends lost 2 bases and 12 bases respectively, with 13 bases between them. In germline, CDR1 is MDHEN, CDR2 SYDVKM. The CDR3 is 12 residues long. The CDR3 loop is CASSLVQGPHTF. The CDR3 DNA reads TGTGCCAGCAGTTTAGTCCAGGGCCCACACACCTTC.

V usage is TRBV27 and J usage is TRBJ2-7; 10 bases are shared with TRBD2. After removal of 4 bases from V and 3 bases from J, the junction contained 9 bases not matched to a gene. Germline loops: CDR1 MNHEY, CDR2 SMNVEV (reference sequence). CDR3 length: 16 residues. The CDR3 protein is CASSSPGASGSYEQYF. The CDR3 bases are TGTGCCAGCAGTTCCCCCGGGGCTAGCGGGAGCTACGAGCAGTACTTC.

This chain uses TRBV27 with TRBJ1-6, with 7 positions matching TRBD1. V was pared by 5 bases and J by 9 bases, with 10 bases of the junction left unmatched. This CDR3 is built from 15 residues. The germline V gene has CDR1 MNHEY and CDR2 SMNVEV (reference sequence). DNA for the CDR3: TGTGCCAGCAGTCCAAACCCTCGACAGGGTTCACCCCTCCACTTT. It yields the protein CASSPNPRQGSPLHF.

The chain is built from TRBV28 and TRBJ1-2; D perhaps matches TRBD1 (6 bases). CDR3 size: 16 residues. Trimming took 5 bases from V and 5 from J, leaving 21 bases between them. Looked up from germline, CDR1 is MDHEN and CDR2 is SYDVKM. CDR3 in DNA: TGTGCCAGCAGTCTCCGACAGGTGACTCTGGGGTATGGCTACACCTTC. It is translated as CASSLRQVTLGYGYTF.

The chain has TRBV24-1 and TRBJ2-1; unclear D gene. The length of the CDR3 is 15 residues. Germline CDR1 is KGHDR and CDR2 is SFDVKD. V was pared by 5 bases and J by 0 bases, with 10 bases between. The CDR3 sequence is CATSAAESSYNEQFF. The CDR3 DNA reads as TGTGCCACCAGTGCGGCGGAAAGCTCCTACAATGAGCAGTTCTTC.

The chain links TRBV7-2 to TRBJ2-7; 7 nucleotides agree with TRBD2. J gave up 1 base and V 1 base, and 4 bases lay outside the gene matches. The CDR3 has 15 amino acids. CDR1 is SGHTA, CDR2 FQGNSA, per germline. CDR3 coding DNA: TGTGCCAGCAGCTTAGTTGGGGGGGGATCCTACGAGCAGTACTTC. Translating gives CASSLVGGGSYEQYF.

This chain joins TRBV27 and TRBJ1-6; no clear D. Germline lookup yields CDR1 MNHEY and CDR2 SMNVEV (reference sequence). This CDR3 contains 16 residues. The V gene lost 5 bases and the J gene lost 7 bases, with 18 bases spanning the gap. CDR3 sequence: CASSPNQIGSNSPLHF. CDR3 coding DNA: TGTGCCAGCAGTCCGAACCAGATTGGTAGCAATTCACCCCTCCACTTT.

The chain couples TRBV4-1 to TRBJ1-4, with 7 bases matching TRBD1. This CDR3 is 17 amino acids long. V lost 2 bases to trimming and J lost 0 bases; unmatched junction nucleotides: 6. Germline-derived CDR1 and CDR2 are MGHRA and YSYEKL. The CDR3: CASSQHGQAATNEKLFF. For the CDR3, the DNA is TGCGCCAGCAGCCAACATGGACAGGCGGCAACTAATGAAAAACTGTTTTTT.

This clone has only a few counts. V gene TRBV28 combines with J gene TRBJ2-7; no firm D call. V lost 7 bases and J lost 3, with 13 bases in between. The CDR3 is made up of 13 amino acids. Germline CDR1 MDHEN, CDR2 SYDVKM. The CDR3 loop reads CASKFPDDYEQYF. The DNA for the CDR3 is TGTGCCAGCAAGTTTCCAGATGACTACGAGCAGTACTTC. Drawing the rest from reference TRBV28 and TRBJ2-7, the complete variable domain is DVKVTQSSRYLVKRTGEKVFLECVQDMDHENMFWYRQDPGLGLRLIYFSYDVKMKEKGDIPEGYSVSREKKERFSLILESASTNQTSMYLCASKFPDDYEQYFGPGTRLTVT.

This chain uses TRBV18 with TRBJ1-6; 8 positions agree with TRBD1. CDR1 KGHSH and CDR2 LQKENI come from the germline V gene. The V gene end was trimmed by 2 bases and the J gene end by 5 bases; junction bases not matched to a gene: 2. The CDR3 contains 15 residues. The DNA for the CDR3 is TGTGCCAGCTCACCAATGACAGGGGATAATTCACCCCTCCACTTT. Protein sequence: CASSPMTGDNSPLHF.

The chain recombines TRBV9 with TRBJ1-3; D is possibly TRBD1 (6 bases). The CDR3 contains 14 residues. Germline CDR1 SGDLS, CDR2 YYNGEE. Trimming took off 2 bases at V and 2 bases at J, with 8 bases between the two ends. The CDR3 loop reads CASSVDSAGNTIYF. For the CDR3, the DNA is TGTGCCAGCAGCGTGGACAGCGCTGGAAACACCATATATTTT.

V and J are TRBV4-1 and TRBJ1-1, with 7 bases fitting TRBD1. Unmatched junction bases numbered 2, after V lost 4 bases and J lost 3 bases. Germline lookup yields CDR1 MGHRA and CDR2 YSYEKL. This CDR3 has 13 amino acids. The CDR3 region is CASSRRGDTEAFF. CDR3 bases: TGCGCCAGCAGCCGCAGGGGGGACACTGAAGCTTTCTTT.

This rearrangement joins TRBV7-2 to TRBJ1-4; 7 bases are shared with TRBD1. Germline CDR1 and CDR2: SGHTA and FQGNSA. The CDR3 extends over 18 amino acids. V shed 5 bases and J 0 bases; nucleotides not matched to a gene: 12. The CDR3 DNA reads as TGTGCCAGCAGCCCGGACAGGTCGCGGGCTTCAACTAATGAAAAACTGTTTTTT. Translated: CASSPDRSRASTNEKLFF.

This clone was detected only a few times. CDR3 bases: TGTGCCAGCACGTATTTTTCTGGGCAGGGCTATGGCTACACCTTC. This encodes CASTYFSGQGYGYTF. V usage is TRBV2 and J usage is TRBJ1-2, with a possible D match to TRBD1 (5 bases). The V gene lost 7 bases and the J gene lost 4 bases, with 19 bases spanning the gap. CDR1 and CDR2 from the germline V gene are SNHLY and FYNNEI. This CDR3 spans 15 amino acids.

This rearrangement joins TRBV27 to TRBJ1-5, with 10 positions matching TRBD1. J gave up 2 bases and V 4 bases, and 2 bases lay outside the gene matches. This CDR3 contains 15 residues. Germline CDR1 is MNHEY and CDR2 is SMNVEV (reference sequence). The CDR3 DNA reads TGTGCCAGCAGTTCAGGGACAGGGGGCAATCAGCCCCAGCATTTT. This gives the protein CASSSGTGGNQPQHF.

The chain uses TRBV5-1 and TRBJ1-1; possible D gene TRBD1, 5 bases. Germline values: CDR1 SGHRS, CDR2 YFSETQ. There are 14 residues in the CDR3. The germline V and J ends were trimmed by 2 bases and 6 bases, with 14 bases remaining between them. DNA for the CDR3: TGCGCCAGCAGCTTATCAACGGGGGGAGCTGAAGCTTTCTTT. This translates into CASSLSTGGAEAFF.

The chain links TRBV11-2 to TRBJ1-6; D gene uncertain. Germline V gives CDR1 SGHAT, CDR2 FQNNGV. Trimming stripped 3 bases from V and 8 bases from J, with 14 bases between. The CDR3 totals 15 residues. The CDR3 sequence is CASSFFVRDDSPLHF. In DNA form, the CDR3 reads TGTGCCAGCAGCTTCTTCGTCCGAGATGATTCACCCCTCCACTTT. The whole variable domain, remainder taken from reference TRBV11-2 and TRBJ1-6, is EAGVAQSPRYKIIEKRQSVAFWCNPISGHATLYWYQQILGQGPKLLIQFQNNGVVDDSQLPKDRFSAERLKGVDSTLKIQPAKLEDSAVYLCASSFFVRDDSPLHFGNGTRLTVT.

The genes are TRBV5-4 and TRBJ2-1; 12 nucleotides line up with TRBD2. This CDR3 is 15 amino acids long. Germline lookup yields CDR1 SGHNT and CDR2 YYREEE (reference sequence). The junction had 0 bases not matched to a gene; V was cut back by 0 bases and J by 5 bases. The DNA of the CDR3 is TGTGCCAGCAGCTTGGGACTAGCGGGGGACAATGAGCAGTTCTTC. It translates to CASSLGLAGDNEQFF.

The CDR3 DNA reads as TGTGCCAGCAATACAGGCCCGATGTCTGTCGGGGAGCTGTTTTTT. It translates to CASNTGPMSVGELFF. The chain has TRBV9 and TRBJ2-2; tentatively, D is TRBD1 (5 bases). Trimming cost V 6 bases and J 7 bases, with 19 bases left between them. CDR1 is SGDLS and CDR2 is YYNGEE in the germline V gene. The length of the CDR3 is 15 residues. Full variable domain (missing parts from reference TRBV9 and TRBJ2-2): DSGVTQTPKHLITATGQRVTLRCSPRSGDLSVYWYQQSLDQGLQFLIQYYNGEERAKGNILERFSAQQFPDLHSELNLSSLELGDSALYFCASNTGPMSVGELFFGEGSRLTVL.

The chain has TRBV19 and TRBJ2-3; a weak D match, TRBD1 (6 bases). The CDR3 loop spans 14 amino acids. Looked up from germline, CDR1 is LNHDA and CDR2 is SQIVND (reference sequence). Trimming took off 5 bases at V and 0 bases at J, with 9 bases between the two ends. The CDR3 DNA is TGTGCCAGTAGTGTCGACAGGAGCACAGATACGCAGTATTTT. Its translation: CASSVDRSTDTQYF.

The rearrangement links TRBV27 to TRBJ1-1; D perhaps matches TRBD1 (6 bases). The CDR3 has 15 amino acids. The germline V gene has CDR1 MNHEY and CDR2 SMNVEV (reference sequence). The V gene lost 0 bases and the J gene lost 4 bases, with 12 bases spanning the gap. The CDR3 nucleotides are TGTGCCAGCAGTTTATCCCGACAGGCTACCACTGAAGCTTTCTTT. Its translation: CASSLSRQATTEAFF.

The chain couples TRBV19 to TRBJ2-2, with a weak D call TRBD2 (6 bases). The germline V and J ends were trimmed by 8 bases and 5 bases, with 15 bases remaining between them. The V gene's germline CDR1 is LNHDA and CDR2 SQIVND (reference sequence). This CDR3 region has 14 residues. The CDR3 sequence is CASLGGRGTGELFF. DNA for the CDR3: TGTGCCAGTCTGGGAGGCCGTGGAACCGGGGAGCTGTTTTTT.